Following are 12 T cell receptor beta chains from one sample sequenced in a study of PD-1 blockade in mismatch repair-deficient tumors. TCRdb's copy holds only in-frame clones and misses some; the assay was immunoSEQ multiplex PCR. Altogether roughly 130,000 clones are present, roughly 90% being singletons, with the ten largest covering 10% to 15%. The sequencing used peripheral blood, collected approximately 72 weeks after starting pembrolizumab. The origin of the receptors is an adult with mismatch repair-deficient cancer.

The chain is built from TRBV15 and TRBJ2-7, with a possible D match to TRBD2 (6 bases). Germline V CDR1 and CDR2: LNHNV, YYDKDF (reference sequence). The CDR3 is 15 amino acids. The V and J ends lost 0 bases and 0 bases respectively, with 9 bases between them. The CDR3 here is CATSREGGSSYEQYF. CDR3 bases: TGTGCCACCAGCAGAGAGGGGGGTAGCTCCTACGAGCAGTACTTC.

This chain links TRBV29-1 with TRBJ2-5; D remains ambiguous. The CDR3 runs to 13 residues. Germline V gene sequence: CDR1 SQVTM, CDR2 ANQGSEA. V was cut by 0 bases and J by 5 bases, with 10 bases left in between. CDR3 sequence (DNA): TGCAGCGTTGAAGAAGTGGGTTCGGAGACCCAGTACTTC. As protein: CSVEEVGSETQYF.

The chain is built from TRBV15 and TRBJ2-3; D remains unclear. Looked up from germline, CDR1 is LNHNV and CDR2 is YYDKDF (reference sequence). The V and J ends lost 8 bases and 4 bases respectively, with 16 bases between them. CDR3 length: 14 amino acids. CDR3 region: CATRTRRASDTQYF. The CDR3 bases are TGTGCCACCCGAACGCGGAGAGCGTCAGATACGCAGTATTTT.

This chain connects TRBV28 to TRBJ2-7; TRBD2 matches 7 bases. CDR3 length: 13 residues. Germline CDR1 is MDHEN and CDR2 is SYDVKM. V was pared by 3 bases and J by 4 bases, with 3 bases of the junction left unmatched. The CDR3 region is CASSFASGYEQYF. CDR3 nucleotide sequence: TGTGCCAGCAGTTTCGCTAGCGGTTACGAGCAGTACTTC.

There are a few counts of this clone. This chain uses TRBV7-3 with TRBJ2-2; no clear D gene. V lost 8 bases and J lost 0, with 7 bases in between. CDR1 SGHTA and CDR2 FQGTGA come from the germline V gene. The CDR3 loop spans 13 amino acids. The CDR3: CASRAPNTGELFF. The CDR3 DNA reads TGTGCCAGCCGGGCCCCGAACACCGGGGAGCTGTTTTTT.

The V and J genes are TRBV4-1 and TRBJ2-7; 10 nucleotides agree with TRBD2. Germline V gives CDR1 MGHRA, CDR2 YSYEKL. The CDR3 has 15 amino acids. With 3 bases clipped from V and 2 bases from J, the junction kept 4 bases outside the gene matches. The CDR3 DNA sequence: TGCGCCAGCAGCCAGACTAGCGGGCCTACCTACGAGCAGTACTTC. This codes for CASSQTSGPTYEQYF.

The chain carries TRBV27 and TRBJ2-7; TRBD1 might be the D (6 bases). The CDR3 sequence is 16 residues long. Trimming took off 4 bases at V and 0 bases at J, with 16 bases between the two ends. Per germline, CDR1 MNHEY and CDR2 SMNVEV (reference sequence). Here the CDR3 DNA reads TGTGCCAGCAGTTCCTACACAGGGATTAGCTCCTACGAGCAGTACTTC. It is translated as CASSSYTGISSYEQYF.

Notes on this clone: This sample also contains other DNA sequences that code for the same CDR3. The chain links TRBV5-1 to TRBJ1-2; 10 bases map to TRBD1. J was trimmed by 3 bases and V by 2 bases; bases with no gene match: 1. CDR1 SGHRS and CDR2 YFSETQ come from the germline V gene. CDR3 length: 14 residues. CDR3 loop: CASSFGQGDYGYTF. CDR3 nucleotides: TGCGCCAGCAGCTTTGGACAGGGGGACTATGGCTACACCTTC.

This clone was counted a few times. The chain is built from TRBV6-5 and TRBJ2-5; TRBD1 matches 7 bases. The length of the CDR3 is 15 residues. Trimming at V came to 5 bases and at J to 5 bases, leaving 11 bases not matched to a gene. Germline-derived CDR1 and CDR2 are MNHEY and SVGAGI. This CDR3 is CASSRMGQPGETQYF. The DNA for the CDR3 is TGTGCCAGCAGTAGGATGGGACAGCCCGGGGAGACCCAGTACTTC.

This clone came up a few times. The V gene is TRBV18, the J gene TRBJ1-1; D is uncertain. V gave up 3 bases and J gave up 1 base, with 6 bases separating them. Germline V gene lookup returns CDR1 KGHSH and CDR2 LQKENI. The CDR3 runs to 13 residues. The CDR3 loop is CASSPRTNTEAFF. The CDR3, as DNA: TGTGCCAGCTCACCGCGAACGAACACTGAAGCTTTCTTT.

The chain couples TRBV27 to TRBJ2-3, with 7 positions matching TRBD2. This CDR3 has 15 amino acids. V lost 5 bases to trimming and J lost 4 bases; unmatched junction nucleotides: 9. Germline V gene data show CDR1 as MNHEY and CDR2 as SMNVEV (reference sequence). CDR3 residues: CASSMTGGGADTQYF. CDR3 in DNA: TGTGCCAGCAGTATGACGGGAGGCGGCGCAGATACGCAGTATTTT.

V and J are TRBV11-1 and TRBJ2-7; 15 nucleotides align to TRBD2. Germline-derived CDR1 and CDR2 are SGHAT and FQDESV (reference sequence). After removal of 4 bases from V and 3 bases from J, the junction contained 4 bases not matched to a gene. The CDR3 spans 16 residues. CDR3 coding DNA: TGTGCCAGCAGCTGGGGGACTAGCGGGAGGAGCTACGAGCAGTACTTC. Translation: CASSWGTSGRSYEQYF.